This entry concerns a single T cell receptor (beta chain). The sample belongs to a study of blood T cell repertoires in COVID-19. Produced via immunoSEQ multiplex PCR; TCRdb's table is partial and in-frame only. The table lists a few hundred thousand clones, about 90% of them singletons. V was clipped by 6 bases and J by 7 bases, with 6 bases between them. The CDR3 loop spans 11 amino acids. CDR1 and CDR2 (germline): MNHEY, SMNVEV (reference sequence). Source material: peripheral blood. The TCR sequence derives from a woman aged 25-40 years with COVID-19, enrolled during active disease. This chain joins TRBV27 and TRBJ1-4; D is perhaps TRBD1 (5 bases). The CDR3 DNA sequence: TGTGCCAGCAGAAGGGGTGAAAAACTGTTTTTT. Residues: CASRRGEKLFF.